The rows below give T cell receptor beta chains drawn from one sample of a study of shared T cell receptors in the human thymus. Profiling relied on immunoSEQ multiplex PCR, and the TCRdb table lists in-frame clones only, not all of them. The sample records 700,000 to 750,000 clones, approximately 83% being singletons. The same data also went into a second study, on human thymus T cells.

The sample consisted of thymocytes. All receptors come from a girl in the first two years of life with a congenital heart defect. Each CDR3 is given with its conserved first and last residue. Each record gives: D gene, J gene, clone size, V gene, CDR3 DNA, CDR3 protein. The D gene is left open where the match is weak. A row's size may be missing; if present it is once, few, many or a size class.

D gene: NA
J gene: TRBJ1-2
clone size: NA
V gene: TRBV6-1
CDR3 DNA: TGTGCCAGCAGTGAAACACCCAACACCAGAACCTATGGCTACACCTTC
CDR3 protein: CASSETPNTRTYGYTF

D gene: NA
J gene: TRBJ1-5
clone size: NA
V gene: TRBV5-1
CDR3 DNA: TGCGCCAGCAGCGTTGGTCCTTCGGGCAATCAGCCCCAGCATTTT
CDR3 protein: CASSVGPSGNQPQHF

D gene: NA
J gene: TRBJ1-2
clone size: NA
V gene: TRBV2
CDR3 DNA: TGTGCCAGCACACCGGGTCCCCGAGCGAATGGCTACACCTTC
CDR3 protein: CASTPGPRANGYTF

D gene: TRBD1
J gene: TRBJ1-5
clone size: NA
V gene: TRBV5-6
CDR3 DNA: TGTGCCAGCAGCCTGAAGGACAGGGTCGGTAATCAGCCCCAGCATTTT
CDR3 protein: CASSLKDRVGNQPQHF

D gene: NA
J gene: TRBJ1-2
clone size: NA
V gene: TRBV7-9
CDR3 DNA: TGTGCCAGCAGCTTATTTCGAGCCGAACTCCAGGGCCTCCGGGGCTACACCTTC
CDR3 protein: CASSLFRAELQGLRGYTF

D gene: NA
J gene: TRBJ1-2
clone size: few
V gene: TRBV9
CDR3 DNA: TGTGCCAGCAGCGTAGCCCCCACTATAATCAGGGGTGGTGGCTACACCTTC
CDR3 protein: CASSVAPTIIRGGGYTF

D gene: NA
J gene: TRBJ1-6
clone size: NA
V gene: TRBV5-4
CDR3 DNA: TGTGCCAGCAGCGTGAGGCGGGGGTTTCACAATAATTCACCCCTCCACTTT
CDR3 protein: CASSVRRGFHNNSPLHF

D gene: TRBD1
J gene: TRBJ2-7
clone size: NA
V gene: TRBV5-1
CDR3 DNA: TGCGCCAGCAGCTTACGGATCCCCGAGACAGGGAAAACTTCCTACGAGCAGTACTTC
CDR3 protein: CASSLRIPETGKTSYEQYF

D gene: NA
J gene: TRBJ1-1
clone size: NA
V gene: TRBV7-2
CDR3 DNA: TGTGCCAGCAGCTTAGAGGGGTTTGGTTTAACTGAAGCTTTCTTT
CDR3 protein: CASSLEGFGLTEAFF

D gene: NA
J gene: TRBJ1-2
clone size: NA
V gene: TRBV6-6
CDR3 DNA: TGTGCCAGCAGTTACCGAGGGGGTGGCTACACCTTC
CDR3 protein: CASSYRGGGYTF

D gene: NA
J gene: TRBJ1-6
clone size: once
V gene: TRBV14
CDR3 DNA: TGTGCCAGCAGCCAAGCATCAGGGAAACAGCGCCCTACCGAGGATTCACCCCTCCACTTT
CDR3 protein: CASSQASGKQRPTEDSPLHF

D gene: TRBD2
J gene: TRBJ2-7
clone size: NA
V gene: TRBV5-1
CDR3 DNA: TGCGCCAGCAGCAACGGGACTAGCGGGGGGGAAAGATGCTACGAGCAGTACTTC
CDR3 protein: CASSNGTSGGERCYEQYF

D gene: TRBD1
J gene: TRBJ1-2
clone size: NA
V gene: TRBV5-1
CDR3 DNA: TGCGCCAGCAGCGGTACAGGGGACTATGGCTACACCTTC
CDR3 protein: CASSGTGDYGYTF

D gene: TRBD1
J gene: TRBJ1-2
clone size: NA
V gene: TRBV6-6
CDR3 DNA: TGTGCCAGCAGCCCTACCCACGACAGGGTTCATGGCTACACCTTC
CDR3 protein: CASSPTHDRVHGYTF

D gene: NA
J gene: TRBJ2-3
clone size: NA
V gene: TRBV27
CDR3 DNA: TGTGCCAGCAGTTTATTGGAGACAGATACGCAGTATTTT
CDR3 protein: CASSLLETDTQYF

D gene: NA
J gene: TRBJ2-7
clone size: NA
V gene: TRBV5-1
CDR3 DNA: TGCGCCAGCAGCTCCCATACCCCTTTTTATAAAACAGGGACCTACGAGCAGTACTTC
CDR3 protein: CASSSHTPFYKTGTYEQYF

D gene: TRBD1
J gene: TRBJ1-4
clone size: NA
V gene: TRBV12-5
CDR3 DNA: TGTGCTAGTGGAGCCGGGACAGTCAATGAAAAACTGTTTTTT
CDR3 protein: CASGAGTVNEKLFF

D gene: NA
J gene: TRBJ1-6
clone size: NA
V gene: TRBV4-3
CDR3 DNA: TGCGCCAGCAGCCGGCGGATACCCGGTTCCCCCCTCCACTTT
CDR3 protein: CASSRRIPGSPLHF

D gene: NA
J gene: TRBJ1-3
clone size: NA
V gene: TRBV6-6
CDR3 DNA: TGTGCCAGCAGTTTGACAGCTGGAAACACCATATATTTT
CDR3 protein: CASSLTAGNTIYF

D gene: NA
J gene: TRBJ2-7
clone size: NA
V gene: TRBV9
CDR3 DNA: TGTGCCAGCAGCCTCGGGCCCCCCCAGGGGCTCTACGAGCAGTACTTC
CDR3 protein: CASSLGPPQGLYEQYF

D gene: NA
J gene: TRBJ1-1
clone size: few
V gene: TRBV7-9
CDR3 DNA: TGTGCCAGCAGCTACCCCGGACAGCACACTGAAGCTTTCTTT
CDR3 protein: CASSYPGQHTEAFF

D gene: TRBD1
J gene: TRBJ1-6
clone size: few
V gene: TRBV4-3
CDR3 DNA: TGCGCCAGCAGCCAAGAGTGGGGGACAGGGGGTTCACCCCTCCACTTT
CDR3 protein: CASSQEWGTGGSPLHF

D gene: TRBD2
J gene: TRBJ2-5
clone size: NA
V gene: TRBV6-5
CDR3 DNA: TGTGCCAGCACCTACAGACTAGCTGGATCGAAGACCCAGTACTTC
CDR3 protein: CASTYRLAGSKTQYF

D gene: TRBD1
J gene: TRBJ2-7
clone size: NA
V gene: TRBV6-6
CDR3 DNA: TGTGCCAGCAGTTACTCGACAGGGTCTCGGGACGAGCAGTACTTC
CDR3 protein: CASSYSTGSRDEQYF

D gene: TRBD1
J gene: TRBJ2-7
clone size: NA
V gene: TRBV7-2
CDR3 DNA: TGTGCCAGCAGCTTAATACGAGGGGGCGGCTACGAGCAGTACTTC
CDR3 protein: CASSLIRGGGYEQYF

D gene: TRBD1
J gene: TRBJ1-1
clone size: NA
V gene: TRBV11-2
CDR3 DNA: TGTGCCAGCAGGGAGGGGGCAGAGAGTATGAACACTGAAGCTTTCTTT
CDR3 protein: CASREGAESMNTEAFF

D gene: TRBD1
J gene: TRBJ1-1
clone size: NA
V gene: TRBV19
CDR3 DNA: TGTGCCAGTAGTATAAGGCTGACAGGGGGCCGAGGTGTCGGCACTGAAGCTTTCTTT
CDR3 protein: CASSIRLTGGRGVGTEAFF

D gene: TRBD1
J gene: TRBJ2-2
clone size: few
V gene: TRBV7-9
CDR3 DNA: TGTGCCAGCAGCTTAGTACCCCCGGACAGGGGGAAGGCCGGGGAGCTGTTTTTT
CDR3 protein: CASSLVPPDRGKAGELFF

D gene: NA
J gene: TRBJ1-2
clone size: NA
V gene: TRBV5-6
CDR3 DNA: TGTGCCAGCAGCCCGGGAGGTCAGGAACAGAGAAAGAACTATGGCTACACCTTC
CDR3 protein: CASSPGGQEQRKNYGYTF

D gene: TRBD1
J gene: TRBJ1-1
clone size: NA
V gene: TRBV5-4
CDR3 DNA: TGTGCCAGCAGCTACCGGGACAGGGTTACGAACACTGAAGCTTTCTTT
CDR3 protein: CASSYRDRVTNTEAFF

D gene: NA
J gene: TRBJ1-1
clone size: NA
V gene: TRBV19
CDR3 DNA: TGTGCCAGTAGTATAGGGACGGGAAACACTGAAGCTTTCTTT
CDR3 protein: CASSIGTGNTEAFF

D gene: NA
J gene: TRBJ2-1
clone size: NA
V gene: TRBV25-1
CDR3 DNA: TGTGCCAGCAGAGGAATTAAAGGGGACTCCAGACCCTATGAGCAGTTCTTC
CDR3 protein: CASRGIKGDSRPYEQFF

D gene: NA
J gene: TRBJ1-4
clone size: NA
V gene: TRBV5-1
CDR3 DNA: TGCGCCAGCAGCTTAAAGACCTCGGCGGCTAATGAAAAACTGTTTTTT
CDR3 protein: CASSLKTSAANEKLFF

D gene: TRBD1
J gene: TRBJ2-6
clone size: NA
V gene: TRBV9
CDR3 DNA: TGTGCCAGCAGCGCCATAGACGGGACAGGGTGGCTCTCTGGGGCCAACGTCCTGGCTTTC
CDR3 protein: CASSAIDGTGWLSGANVLAF

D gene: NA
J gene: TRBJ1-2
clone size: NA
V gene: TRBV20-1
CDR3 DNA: TGCAGTGCTAGACGGACAAGGGGCTACACCTTC
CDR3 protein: CSARRTRGYTF

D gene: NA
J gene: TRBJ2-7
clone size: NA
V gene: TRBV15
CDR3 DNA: TGTGCCACCAGCAGAGGACAGGCGCGGTACTTC
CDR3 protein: CATSRGQARYF

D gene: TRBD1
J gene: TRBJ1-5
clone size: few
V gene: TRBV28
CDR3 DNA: TGTGCCAGCGCTCGGACAGGTAGTCAGCCCCAGCATTTT
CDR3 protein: CASARTGSQPQHF

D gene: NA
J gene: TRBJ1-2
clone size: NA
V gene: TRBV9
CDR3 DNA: TGTGCCAGCAGCGTGCAGGGGAACTATGGCTACACCTTC
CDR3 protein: CASSVQGNYGYTF

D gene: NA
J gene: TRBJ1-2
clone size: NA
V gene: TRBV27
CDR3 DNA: TGTGCCAGCAGTTTAATCCGACCTCCGAGGGGGATAAGGGGCTATGGCTACACCTTC
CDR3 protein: CASSLIRPPRGIRGYGYTF